These T cell receptor beta chains were read from a single sample in a study of blood T cells in healthy people across ages. In TCRdb, the 5' RACE reads were re-called with MiXCR into one record per CDR3 protein. The sample includes about 680,000 distinct CDR3 sequences, roughly 49% seen only once; the top ten take around 32%. Source material: blood. These receptors were obtained from a woman aged 55-75 years in good health. The CDR3 runs from the conserved cysteine through the conserved F or W. D genes are given only for firm matches. Clone size is not always given. Where it is, it says once, few, many or a class for expanded clones.

v_call: TRBV20-1; d_call: TRBD2; clone_size: -; j_call: TRBJ2-5; cdr3_nt: TGCAGTGCTAGCAAGCCAGCGGGAGGTGAGACCCAGTACTTC; cdr3_aa: CSASKPAGGETQYF
v_call: TRBV24-1; d_call: TRBD2; clone_size: few; j_call: TRBJ2-5; cdr3_nt: TGTGCCACCAGTGATTGGACTAGCGGGAGAGGTGAGACCCAGTACTTC; cdr3_aa: CATSDWTSGRGETQYF
v_call: TRBV5-1; d_call: -; clone_size: -; j_call: TRBJ2-3; cdr3_nt: TGCGCCAGCAGCTTGGGCCCACGGGAGACAACAGATACGCAGTATTTT; cdr3_aa: CASSLGPRETTDTQYF
v_call: TRBV21-1; d_call: -; clone_size: -; j_call: TRBJ2-7; cdr3_nt: -; cdr3_aa: CASSKALLGFGTGIYEQYF
v_call: TRBV6-1; d_call: -; clone_size: -; j_call: TRBJ2-7; cdr3_nt: TGTGCCGGCCTGGGGGCGCGGGAGATGGTCGAGCAGTACTTC; cdr3_aa: CAGLGAREMVEQYF
v_call: TRBV20-1; d_call: TRBD2; clone_size: -; j_call: TRBJ2-7; cdr3_nt: TGCAGTGCTAGAGTTCCGACTAACGGGAGGGACGAGCAGTACTTC; cdr3_aa: CSARVPTNGRDEQYF
v_call: TRBV28; d_call: -; clone_size: -; j_call: TRBJ2-7; cdr3_nt: TGTGCCAGCAACTCTATTTACGAGCAGTACTTC; cdr3_aa: CASNSIYEQYF
v_call: TRBV12-3/TRBV12-4; d_call: TRBD1; clone_size: -; j_call: TRBJ2-7; cdr3_nt: TGTGCCAGCAGCTCCCCACAGGGGCCCAAACTGTACGAGCAGTACTTC; cdr3_aa: CASSSPQGPKLYEQYF
v_call: TRBV24-1; d_call: -; clone_size: -; j_call: TRBJ2-5; cdr3_nt: TGTGCCACCAGTGATCCTCCCAACACGGGAAGGGAACAGTACTTC; cdr3_aa: CATSDPPNTGREQYF
v_call: TRBV28; d_call: -; clone_size: few; j_call: TRBJ2-4; cdr3_nt: TGTGCCAGCATTGGGAGAGAGGGGCCCTCAAAAAACATTCAGTACTTC; cdr3_aa: CASIGREGPSKNIQYF
v_call: TRBV20-1; d_call: TRBD1; clone_size: -; j_call: TRBJ2-1; cdr3_nt: TGCAGTGCCAGGGGGTGGACTCGCGATGAGCAGTTCTTC; cdr3_aa: CSARGWTRDEQFF
v_call: TRBV7-2; d_call: -; clone_size: -; j_call: TRBJ1-2; cdr3_nt: TGTGCCAGCAGCTTAGATCTGGGGGCGAGTGGCTACACCTTC; cdr3_aa: CASSLDLGASGYTF
v_call: TRBV15; d_call: TRBD1; clone_size: few; j_call: TRBJ2-6; cdr3_nt: TGTGCCACCAGCCACGACAGGGGCTTCTCTGGGGCCAACGTCCTGACTTTC; cdr3_aa: CATSHDRGFSGANVLTF
v_call: TRBV20-1; d_call: TRBD2; clone_size: -; j_call: TRBJ2-5; cdr3_nt: TGCAGGGCTAATCCGGGAGGAGGTGAGACCCAGTACTTC; cdr3_aa: CRANPGGGETQYF
v_call: TRBV28; d_call: TRBD1; clone_size: few; j_call: TRBJ2-7; cdr3_nt: TGTGCCAGCACCCCACTCCCGGGACAGGAACGGAGGTCCTACGAGCAGTACTTC; cdr3_aa: CASTPLPGQERRSYEQYF
v_call: TRBV6-1; d_call: TRBD1; clone_size: -; j_call: TRBJ2-1; cdr3_nt: TGTGCCAGCAGACGGACAGGGGGTGAGCAGTTCTTC; cdr3_aa: CASRRTGGEQFF
v_call: TRBV2; d_call: -; clone_size: -; j_call: TRBJ2-5; cdr3_nt: TGTGCCAGCAATGAAGCGGAGCACCAAGAGACCCAGTACTTC; cdr3_aa: CASNEAEHQETQYF